This TCR beta chain came from a study of blood T cell repertoires in COVID-19. Assay: immunoSEQ multiplex PCR; the TCRdb copy retains only in-frame clones and omits some. The table has 250,000 or so clones, about 91% seen once; the top ten hold 5% to 6.5%. Trimming left V 2 bases short and J 8 bases short, with 7 bases between. From germline, CDR1 is LGHDT and CDR2 YNNKEL (reference sequence). This CDR3 has 12 amino acids. The receptor was isolated from a woman aged 25 to 39 with COVID-19, enrolled during active disease. This rearrangement joins TRBV3-1 (or the pseudogene TRBV3-2) to TRBJ2-1; a possible D gene is TRBD1 (5 bases). Sequencing was done on a sample of peripheral blood. CDR3 residues: CASSQSGYEQFF. The CDR3 nucleotides are TGTGCCAGCAGCCAATCAGGGTATGAGCAGTTCTTC.